Following are 30 T cell receptor beta chains from one sample sequenced in a study of somatic mutations in cytotoxic T cells in rheumatoid arthritis. Sequencing was performed with immunoSEQ multiplex PCR; in TCRdb, only in-frame clones are kept and a portion is missing. The sample consists of more than 15,000 clones, 65% to 70% of them appearing once. The sample comprised CD8+ T cells sorted from blood. The receptors were sampled from an adult with rheumatoid arthritis.

The chain joins TRBV4-2 to TRBJ2-1; TRBD2 is a possible D gene (6 bases). Trimming removed 0 bases at V and 2 bases at J, with 11 bases between. Per germline, CDR1 LGHNA and CDR2 YNFKEQ. The CDR3 loop spans 16 amino acids. CDR3 in DNA: TGTGCCAGCAGCCAAGACGCCCCTAGCGCCTACAATGAGCAGTTCTTC. Its protein product is CASSQDAPSAYNEQFF.

The chain recombines TRBV2 with TRBJ1-1; TRBD1 is a possible D gene (5 bases). This CDR3 spans 14 amino acids. The V end was cut by 9 bases, the J end by 1 base, with 15 bases between. The germline CDR1 and CDR2 sequences are SNHLY and FYNNEI. The CDR3 reads CARGTRDRNTEAFF. The CDR3 nucleotides are TGTGCCAGGGGGACCAGGGATCGGAACACTGAAGCTTTCTTT.

This clone is termed medium-sized. The rearrangement joins TRBV4-3 to TRBJ1-2; no firm D call. Germline lookup yields CDR1 LGHNA and CDR2 YSLEER. The ends were cut back, 0 bases at V and 6 bases at J, with 8 bases in the middle. This CDR3 has 13 amino acids. The DNA for the CDR3 is TGCGCCAGCAGCCAAGAGCTAGGTGATGGCTACACCTTC. The encoded protein is CASSQELGDGYTF.

The chain recombines TRBV28 with TRBJ1-5; tentative D call: TRBD1 (5 bases). This CDR3 contains 11 residues. The V and J ends lost 4 bases and 12 bases respectively, with 10 bases between them. CDR1 and CDR2 from the germline V gene are MDHEN and SYDVKM. CDR3 sequence (DNA): TGTGCCAGCAGTTGGGGGGGTCTCCAGCATTTT. Protein product: CASSWGGLQHF. The full variable domain, its missing parts supplied by reference TRBV28 and TRBJ1-5, is DVKVTQSSRYLVKRTGEKVFLECVQDMDHENMFWYRQDPGLGLRLIYFSYDVKMKEKGDIPEGYSVSREKKERFSLILESASTNQTSMYLCASSWGGLQHFGDGTRLSIL.

This clone was seen only a few times. The V gene is TRBV25-1, the J gene TRBJ2-5, with 7 bases identical to TRBD1. J lost 2 bases, V lost 5 bases, and 8 bases had no gene match. Germline V gene sequence: CDR1 MGHDK, CDR2 SYGVNS. CDR3 length equals 15 residues. For the CDR3, the DNA is TGTGCCAGCAGTCCCCGCGGACAGGCTCAAGAGACCCAGTACTTC. It encodes CASSPRGQAQETQYF.

Concerning this clone itself: Mismatch with germline at one junction end may stem from a read error. The chain has TRBV5-6 and TRBJ2-7, with D maybe TRBD2 (5 bases). The CDR3 covers 13 residues. Per the germline V gene, CDR1 is SGHDT and CDR2 is YYEEEE. CDR3 residues: CATSGRAAYEQYF. The DNA for the CDR3 is TGTGCCACCAGCGGTCGGGCCGCCTACGAGCAGTACTTC.

The rearrangement joins TRBV11-3 to TRBJ2-7; D gene uncertain. Trimming took 6 bases from V and 2 from J, leaving 8 bases between them. CDR3 size: 12 residues. Germline V gene lookup returns CDR1 SGHNT and CDR2 YENEEA. The CDR3 DNA sequence: TGTGCCAGCAGTTCGGACCCCTACGAGCAGTACTTC. This encodes CASSSDPYEQYF.

The V gene is TRBV7-9, the J gene TRBJ2-4; D tentatively reads TRBD1 or TRBD2 (5 bases each). Germline V gene data show CDR1 as SEHNR and CDR2 as FQNEAQ (reference sequence). Deletions cut 1 base from V and 8 bases from J, with 12 bases between. The CDR3 is 14 residues long. The CDR3 loop reads CASSLVSGGDIQYF. CDR3 in DNA: TGTGCCAGCAGCTTAGTAAGTGGGGGAGACATTCAGTACTTC.

The rearrangement uses TRBV6-1 and TRBJ2-5; no reliable D call. The DNA end is a closer match to TRBJ2-7, so the J assignment may be wrong. From germline, CDR1 is MNHNS and CDR2 SASEGT. The CDR3 length is 11 residues. In DNA, the CDR3 is TGTGCCAGCAGCAACCGGTACGAGCAGTACTTC. Translation: CASSNRYEQYF.

The gene calls are TRBV7-3 and TRBJ2-4; D is undetermined. This CDR3 spans 14 amino acids. V was shortened by 5 bases and J by 3 bases, with 11 bases between the two germline ends. Germline CDR1 SGHTA, CDR2 FQGTGA. The CDR3 spells CASSMRWGKNIQYF. For the CDR3, the DNA is TGTGCCAGCAGCATGCGGTGGGGCAAAAACATTCAGTACTTC.

V gene TRBV18 combines with J gene TRBJ1-6, with 9 bases aligning to TRBD1. Germline trimming cut 4 bases from V and 5 bases from J; bases unmatched to any gene: 6. The germline V gene has CDR1 KGHSH and CDR2 LQKENI. This CDR3 is built from 16 residues. CDR3 DNA sequence: TGTGCCAGCTCACTAACTGGGGACAGGGATAATTCACCCCTCCACTTT. Protein: CASSLTGDRDNSPLHF.

The chain has TRBV6-1 and TRBJ2-7; D ambiguous. Germline V gene lookup returns CDR1 MNHNS and CDR2 SASEGT. This CDR3 comprises 15 residues. V was clipped by 3 bases and J by 2 bases, with 14 bases between them. The chain's CDR3 is CASSEALSLTYEQYF. The CDR3, as DNA: TGTGCCAGCAGTGAGGCCCTGAGTTTAACCTACGAGCAGTACTTC.

This chain connects TRBV11-2 to TRBJ1-1, with D perhaps matching TRBD1 (5 bases). Germline V gives CDR1 SGHAT, CDR2 FQNNGV. V was clipped by 0 bases and J by 1 base, with 9 bases between them. The CDR3 has 15 amino acids. Written as DNA, the CDR3 is TGTGCCAGCAGCTTAGACGCTGACAGGAACACTGAAGCTTTCTTT. It encodes CASSLDADRNTEAFF.

The J gene is TRBJ1-1, the V gene TRBV6-6, with D perhaps TRBD1 (5 bases). Germline values: CDR1 MNHNY, CDR2 SVGAGI (reference sequence). The V end was cut by 8 bases, the J end by 6 bases, with 13 bases between. The CDR3 covers 12 residues. The CDR3: CASLGGEAEAFF. CDR3 nucleotides: TGTGCCAGCCTAGGAGGGGAGGCTGAAGCTTTCTTT.

The chain recombines TRBV6-5 with TRBJ1-5; 7 bases fit TRBD1. With V trimmed by 6 bases and J by 7 bases, 9 bases remained unmatched. Germline CDR1 MNHEY, CDR2 SVGAGI. The CDR3 is made up of 14 amino acids. CDR3 loop: CASSPGTDPQPQHF. The DNA of the CDR3 is TGTGCCAGCAGCCCTGGGACAGACCCCCAGCCCCAGCATTTT.

This clone was recorded only once. The sample carries other DNA sequences with the same CDR3. This chain connects TRBV29-1 to TRBJ1-2; TRBD1 agrees at 7 bases. Germline values: CDR1 SQVTM, CDR2 ANQGSEA. Trimming cost V 4 bases and J 1 base; bases outside gene matches: 15. The CDR3 contains 17 residues. The CDR3, as DNA: TGCAGCGTTGGCTTTGGACAGGACCGAGACTTTAACTATGGCTACACCTTC. It translates to CSVGFGQDRDFNYGYTF.

This clone was seen once. The J gene is TRBJ1-1, the V gene TRBV5-1, with unresolved D. Germline CDR1 SGHRS, CDR2 YFSETQ. The CDR3 has 18 amino acids. V lost 5 bases to trimming and J lost 4 bases, with 27 bases between them. CDR3 DNA sequence: TGCGCCAGCAGTAGGACCTCGGGGAGGGCTAAGTGGAGCACTGAAGCTTTCTTT. Its translation: CASSRTSGRAKWSTEAFF.

The table lists this clone with a few counts. CDR3 in DNA: TGTGCCAGCAGCCCCGCCGTAAACACTGAAGCTTTCTTT. It is translated as CASSPAVNTEAFF. J is TRBJ1-1 and V is TRBV6-6; D is unresolved. This CDR3 region has 13 residues. Looked up from germline, CDR1 is MNHNY and CDR2 is SVGAGI (reference sequence). V was pared by 6 bases and J by 2 bases, with 10 bases between.

The chain links TRBV6-5 to TRBJ2-1; no definite D call. CDR3 length: 14 residues. Per germline, CDR1 MNHEY and CDR2 SVGAGI. Trimming took off 0 bases at V and 3 bases at J, with 6 bases between the two ends. CDR3 loop: CASSYSLDYNEQFF. The DNA of the CDR3 is TGTGCCAGCAGTTACTCATTAGACTACAATGAGCAGTTCTTC.

This chain joins TRBV6-6 and TRBJ2-3; TRBD1 matches at 9 bases. Looked up from germline, CDR1 is MNHNY and CDR2 is SVGAGI (reference sequence). After removal of 4 bases from V and 6 bases from J, the junction contained 8 bases not matched to a gene. The CDR3 spans 15 residues. CDR3 amino acids: CASSSDRGRFDTQYF. CDR3 coding DNA: TGTGCCAGCAGTTCTGACAGGGGGAGGTTTGATACGCAGTATTTT.

The chain carries TRBV28 and TRBJ2-5, with TRBD2 as a possible D gene (6 bases). Trimming took off 9 bases at V and 0 bases at J, with 14 bases between the two ends. This CDR3 contains 14 residues. The germline V gene encodes CDR1 MDHEN and CDR2 SYDVKM. The CDR3 nucleotides read TGTGCCAGTGGGTCGGGACTGTACCAAGAGACCCAGTACTTC. It translates to CASGSGLYQETQYF. The entire variable domain, with the rest obtained from reference TRBV28 and TRBJ2-5, is as follows: DVKVTQSSRYLVKRTGEKVFLECVQDMDHENMFWYRQDPGLGLRLIYFSYDVKMKEKGDIPEGYSVSREKKERFSLILESASTNQTSMYLCASGSGLYQETQYFGPGTRLLVL.

This chain connects TRBV4-2 to TRBJ2-3, with D possibly TRBD2 on 5 matching bases. Trimming stripped 1 base from V and 8 bases from J, with 10 bases between. Germline V gene data show CDR1 as LGHNA and CDR2 as YNFKEQ. CDR3 length equals 13 residues. CDR3 sequence: CASSQGTGGTQYF. For the CDR3, the DNA is TGTGCCAGCAGCCAAGGGACTGGAGGTACGCAGTATTTT.

This clone was counted between two and nine times. The gene calls are TRBV5-6 and TRBJ2-1; D gene uncertain. The ends were cut back, 1 base at V and 4 bases at J, with 6 bases in the middle. Per germline, CDR1 SGHDT and CDR2 YYEEEE. The CDR3 extends over 13 amino acids. This CDR3 reads CASSLREYNEQFF. CDR3 coding DNA: TGTGCCAGCAGCTTGAGGGAATACAATGAGCAGTTCTTC.

The rearrangement joins TRBV4-1 to TRBJ2-7; 8 bases align to TRBD1. Germline V gene lookup returns CDR1 MGHRA and CDR2 YSYEKL. Trimming removed 0 bases from V and 4 bases from J; junction bases left unmatched: 5. The CDR3 loop spans 15 amino acids. The DNA of the CDR3 is TGCGCCAGCAGCCAAGATGGGACAGGCTTGTACGAGCAGTACTTC. Its translation: CASSQDGTGLYEQYF.

This chain joins TRBV28 and TRBJ1-5; the D gene is possibly TRBD1 (5 bases). V dropped 3 bases and J dropped 4 bases, with 16 bases sitting between them. Germline CDR1 is MDHEN and CDR2 is SYDVKM. The CDR3 loop spans 16 amino acids. Here the CDR3 DNA reads TGTGCCAGCAGTTTGGTATTACGGGGGAGGAATCAGCCCCAGCATTTT. Its translation: CASSLVLRGRNQPQHF.

The chain recombines TRBV4-3 with TRBJ1-6; D gene unclear. The CDR3 loop spans 18 amino acids. Germline CDR1 LGHNA, CDR2 YSLEER. Deletions cut 3 bases from V and 4 bases from J, with 19 bases between. The CDR3 sequence is CASSQDLEGYAYNSPLHF. The CDR3 coding sequence is TGCGCCAGCAGCCAGGACCTCGAGGGCTACGCTTATAATTCACCCCTCCACTTT.

This chain joins TRBV7-9 and TRBJ1-2; maybe TRBD1 (6 bases). The CDR3 extends over 14 amino acids. CDR1 is SEHNR and CDR2 is FQNEAQ in the germline V gene (reference sequence). V was pared by 6 bases and J by 6 bases, with 17 bases between. CDR3 DNA: TGTGCCAGCAGATCACAGGGAGCAGAGAATGGCTACACCTTC. This gives the protein CASRSQGAENGYTF.

The chain joins TRBV27 to TRBJ2-7, with D possibly being TRBD1 (6 bases). The CDR3 is made up of 14 amino acids. The ends were cut back, 0 bases at V and 7 bases at J, with 13 bases in the middle. CDR1 and CDR2 (germline): MNHEY, SMNVEV (reference sequence). CDR3 protein: CASSLSMGAREQYF. As DNA, the CDR3 is TGTGCCAGCAGTTTATCCATGGGGGCGCGGGAGCAGTACTTC.

This chain connects TRBV7-3 to TRBJ2-2; the D call may be TRBD1 or TRBD2 (7 bases each). The ends were cut back, 5 bases at V and 10 bases at J, with 20 bases in the middle. The CDR3 extends over 15 amino acids. The germline CDR1 and CDR2 sequences are SGHTA and FQGTGA. The CDR3 DNA sequence: TGTGCCAGCAGCCCAGGGGGGGGGACTGGCGAGGAGCTGTTTTTT. Protein sequence: CASSPGGGTGEELFF.

This clone has a handful of counts. The rearrangement joins TRBV9 to TRBJ2-5, with D possibly matching TRBD2 (5 bases). Per germline, CDR1 SGDLS and CDR2 YYNGEE. The CDR3 is 11 amino acids. V shed 5 bases and J shed 5 bases, with 7 bases lying between them. For the CDR3, the DNA is TGTGCCAGCAGTGGGGAGGAGACCCAGTACTTC. Protein: CASSGEETQYF.